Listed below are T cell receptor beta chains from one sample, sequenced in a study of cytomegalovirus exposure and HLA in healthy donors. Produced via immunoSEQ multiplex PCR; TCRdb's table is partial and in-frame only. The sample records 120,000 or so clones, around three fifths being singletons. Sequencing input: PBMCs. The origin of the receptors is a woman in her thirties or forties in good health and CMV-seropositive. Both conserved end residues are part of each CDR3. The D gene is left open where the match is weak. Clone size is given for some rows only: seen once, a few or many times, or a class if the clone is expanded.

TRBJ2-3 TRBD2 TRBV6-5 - TGTGCCAGCAGCTCTGGACTAGCAGGAGCAGATACGCAGTATTTT CASSSGLAGADTQYF
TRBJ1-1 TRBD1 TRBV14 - TGTGCCAGCAGCCCCTGGAAGGGACAGGCGGACACTGAAGCTTTCTTT CASSPWKGQADTEAFF
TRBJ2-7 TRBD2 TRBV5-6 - TGTGCCAGCAGACGTTCGGGGGGTCTTTTACGATGGGACTTC CASRRSGGLLRWDF
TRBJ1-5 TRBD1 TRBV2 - TGTGCCAGCAGTGTATCGGGACAGGGCGGGCAGCCCCAGCATTTT CASSVSGQGGQPQHF
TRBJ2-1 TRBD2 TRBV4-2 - TGTGCCAGCAGCCAAGATTGGACTAGCGGGACCAATGAGCAGTTCTTC CASSQDWTSGTNEQFF
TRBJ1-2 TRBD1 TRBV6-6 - TGTGCCAGCAGTTTCGAGGGGGCACCTATTTATTATGGCTACACCTTC CASSFEGAPIYYGYTF
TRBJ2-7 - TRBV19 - TGTGCCAGTGCCGAGGACAGTTCCTACGAGCAGTACTTC CASAEDSSYEQYF
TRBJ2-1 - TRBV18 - TGTGCCAGCTCACCACTAGCGATTACCTACAATGAGCAGTTCTTC CASSPLAITYNEQFF
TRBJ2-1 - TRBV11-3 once TGTGCCAGCAGCTTGCTCCAGGGGTCCTACAATGAGCAGTTCTTC CASSLLQGSYNEQFF
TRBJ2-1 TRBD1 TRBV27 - TGTGCCAGCAGTCCGACCCCAGGGGGAAATGAGCAGTTCTTC CASSPTPGGNEQFF
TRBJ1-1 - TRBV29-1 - TGCAGCGTTGAAACCCCCCGAAGGGGGTACACTGAAGCTTTCTTT CSVETPRRGYTEAFF
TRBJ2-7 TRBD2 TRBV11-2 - TGTGCCAGCAGCTTGGCGTGGGGGGGCTACGAGCAGTACTTC CASSLAWGGYEQYF
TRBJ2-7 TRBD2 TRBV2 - TGTGCCAGCAGTGCGGGACTAGCAGGCGAGCAGTACTTC CASSAGLAGEQYF
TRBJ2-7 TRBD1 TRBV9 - TGTGCCAGCAGCGCCCGGACAGGGGAGGGACACGAGCAGTACTTC CASSARTGEGHEQYF
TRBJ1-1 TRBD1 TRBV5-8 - TGTGCCAGCAGCTTATTTCTTGGGACAGGGAACACTGAAGCTTTCTTT CASSLFLGTGNTEAFF
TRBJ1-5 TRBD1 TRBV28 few TGTGCCAGCAGTTTATCCTCCAGGGGGCGAAAAAGCAATCAGCCCCAGCATTTT CASSLSSRGRKSNQPQHF
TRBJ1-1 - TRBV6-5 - TGTGCCAGCAGTTACTCTCTGGACGTGGGGACTGATGCTTTCTTT CASSYSLDVGTDAFF
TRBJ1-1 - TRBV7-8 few TGTGCCAGCAGGACCAGGGGGAACACTGAAGCTTTCTTT CASRTRGNTEAFF
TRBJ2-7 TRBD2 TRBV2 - TGTGCCAGCAGTGTACTAGCGGCCTCCTACGAGCAGTACTTC CASSVLAASYEQYF
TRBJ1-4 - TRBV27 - TGTGCCAGCACCCGGGGGGTTTCCACTAATGAAAAACTGTTTTTT CASTRGVSTNEKLFF
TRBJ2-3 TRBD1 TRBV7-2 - TGTGCCAGCAGCCACCGGACAGGGTTTATAGATACGCAGTATTTT CASSHRTGFIDTQYF
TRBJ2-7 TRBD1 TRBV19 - TGTGCCAGTAGTAGGACAGGGGAAGGCCCCTACGAGCAGTACTTC CASSRTGEGPYEQYF